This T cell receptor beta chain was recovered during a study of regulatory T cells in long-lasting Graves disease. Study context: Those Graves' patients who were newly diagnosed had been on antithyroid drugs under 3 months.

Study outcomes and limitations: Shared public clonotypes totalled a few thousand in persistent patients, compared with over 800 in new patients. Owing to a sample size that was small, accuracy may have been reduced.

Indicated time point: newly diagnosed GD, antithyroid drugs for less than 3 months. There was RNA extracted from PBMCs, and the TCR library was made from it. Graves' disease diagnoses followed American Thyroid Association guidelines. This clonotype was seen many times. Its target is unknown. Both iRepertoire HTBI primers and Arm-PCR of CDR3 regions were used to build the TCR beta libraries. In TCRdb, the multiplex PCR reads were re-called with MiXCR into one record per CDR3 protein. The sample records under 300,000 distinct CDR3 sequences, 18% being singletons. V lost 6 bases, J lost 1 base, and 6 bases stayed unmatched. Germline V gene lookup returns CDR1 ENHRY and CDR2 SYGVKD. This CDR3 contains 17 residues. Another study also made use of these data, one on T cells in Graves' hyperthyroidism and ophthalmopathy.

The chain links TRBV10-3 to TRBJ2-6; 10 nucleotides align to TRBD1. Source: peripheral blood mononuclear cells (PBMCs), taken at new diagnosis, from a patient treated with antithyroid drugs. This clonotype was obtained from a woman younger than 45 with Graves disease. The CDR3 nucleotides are TGTGCCATCAGCGAGGGGGACAGGGGATCTGGGGCCAACGTCCTGACTTTC. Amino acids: CAISEGDRGSGANVLTF.